The text below deals with one TCR beta chain. One end of the junction varies from germline; a read error may be responsible. The repertoire was sequenced with immunoSEQ multiplex PCR; TCRdb's copy has only in-frame clones and lacks some. The table lists about 46,000 clones, 83% of them singletons. This record belongs to a study of blood T cell repertoires in COVID-19. The CDR3 has 15 amino acids. Germline CDR1 and CDR2: MNHNY and SVGAGI (reference sequence). This chain links TRBV6-6 with TRBJ1-2; 12 bases map to TRBD1. Sequencing used peripheral blood. The origin of this receptor is a woman aged 80 or over with acute or convalescent COVID-19. The CDR3 sequence: CASSDSGTGGSGYTF. CDR3 sequence (DNA): TGTGCCAGCAGTGACTCCGGGACAGGGGGCTCTGGCTACACCTTC.